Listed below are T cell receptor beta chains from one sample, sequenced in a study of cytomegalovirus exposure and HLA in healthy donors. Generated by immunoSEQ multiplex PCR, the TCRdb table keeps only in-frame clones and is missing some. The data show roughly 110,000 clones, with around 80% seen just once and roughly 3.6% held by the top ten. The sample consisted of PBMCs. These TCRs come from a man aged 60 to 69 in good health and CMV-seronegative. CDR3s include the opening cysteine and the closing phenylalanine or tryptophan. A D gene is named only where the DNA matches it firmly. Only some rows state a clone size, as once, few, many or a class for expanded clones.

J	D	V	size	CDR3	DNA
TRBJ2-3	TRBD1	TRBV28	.	CASSFYPRDRPIDTQYF	TGTGCCAGCAGTTTCTACCCCCGGGACAGACCCATCGATACGCAGTATTTT
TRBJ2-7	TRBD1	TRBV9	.	CASSVGRGNYEQYF	TGTGCCAGCAGCGTAGGCAGGGGGAACTACGAGCAGTACTTC
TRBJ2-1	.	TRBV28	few	CASSLAAGTHEQFF	TGTGCCAGCAGTTTAGCCGCGGGGACCCATGAGCAGTTCTTC
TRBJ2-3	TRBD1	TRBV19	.	CASSRAGQGTDTQYF	TGTGCCAGTAGCCGAGCGGGACAGGGAACAGATACGCAGTATTTT
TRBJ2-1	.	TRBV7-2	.	CASSPQGTTYNEQFF	TGTGCCAGCAGCCCTCAGGGGACTACCTACAATGAGCAGTTCTTC
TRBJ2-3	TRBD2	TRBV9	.	CASSVAPAGGTDTQYF	TGTGCCAGCAGCGTAGCGCCAGCGGGGGGCACAGATACGCAGTATTTT
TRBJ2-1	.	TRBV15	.	CATSRDRRDYNEQFF	TGTGCCACCAGCAGAGATCGACGGGACTACAATGAGCAGTTCTTC
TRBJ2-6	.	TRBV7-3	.	CASRPDSLPGANVLTF	TGTGCCAGCAGACCGGACAGCCTCCCTGGGGCCAACGTCCTGACTTTC
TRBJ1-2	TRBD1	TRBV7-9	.	CASSGQGYGYTF	TGTGCCAGCAGCGGACAGGGCTATGGCTACACCTTC
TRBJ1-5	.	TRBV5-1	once	CASSPDSGNQPQHF	TGCGCCAGCAGCCCGGACAGCGGCAATCAGCCCCAGCATTTT
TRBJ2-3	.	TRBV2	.	CATRLGRDTQYF	TGTGCCACCCGACTAGGCCGAGATACGCAGTATTTT
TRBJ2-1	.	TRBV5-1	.	CASSLAGTGYNEQFF	TGCGCCAGCAGCTTGGCTGGTACAGGCTACAATGAGCAGTTCTTC